The present T cell receptor (beta chain) was sequenced within a study of T cells in Graves' hyperthyroidism and ophthalmopathy. Study results and limitations: Also found in blood were most expanded thyroid clonotypes above 0.001.

Each ophthalmopathy patient scored at least 3 on the Clinical Activity Score and at least 4 on NOSPECS grade, with duration under 3 months. Amplification targeted TCR beta CDR3 regions from RNA transcripts. HTBI primers were used for first-round RT-PCR of the TCR CDR3. A single record per CDR3 protein comes from TCRdb applying MiXCR to the multiplex PCR reads. The sample shows 500,000 or so distinct CDR3 sequences, 15% to 20% of them seen only once. For this clonotype: Its cognate antigen is unknown.

This TCR came from a woman in her 30s with Graves' ophthalmopathy. Material for sequencing was blood.

The CDR3 nucleotides read TGTGCCACCAGTGATGGGGAACCCTACAATGAGCAGTTCTTC. It is translated as CATSDGEPYNEQFF. J is TRBJ2-1 and V is TRBV24-1; no clear D. Deletions cut 3 bases from V and 2 bases from J, with 7 bases between. The V gene's germline CDR1 is KGHDR and CDR2 SFDVKD. This CDR3 region has 14 residues.